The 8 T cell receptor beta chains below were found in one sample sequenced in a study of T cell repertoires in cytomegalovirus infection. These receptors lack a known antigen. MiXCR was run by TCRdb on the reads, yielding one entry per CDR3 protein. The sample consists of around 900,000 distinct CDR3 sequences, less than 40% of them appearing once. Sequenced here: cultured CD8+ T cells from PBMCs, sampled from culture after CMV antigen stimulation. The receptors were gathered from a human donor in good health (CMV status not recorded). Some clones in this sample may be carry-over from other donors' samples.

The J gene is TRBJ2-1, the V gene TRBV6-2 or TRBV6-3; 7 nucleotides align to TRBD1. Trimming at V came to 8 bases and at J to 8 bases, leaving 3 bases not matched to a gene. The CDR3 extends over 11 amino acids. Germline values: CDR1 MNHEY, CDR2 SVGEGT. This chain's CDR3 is CASLTGYEQFF. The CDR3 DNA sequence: TGTGCCAGCCTGACAGGGTATGAGCAGTTCTTC.

The CDR3 DNA reads TGTGCCAGCAGTTTAAAGTTAACCAATGAGCAGTTCTTC. Translating gives CASSLKLTNEQFF. The gene calls are TRBV12-3 or TRBV12-4 and TRBJ2-1; D gene uncertain. V lost 2 bases and J 6 bases, leaving 8 bases between the germline ends. This CDR3 comprises 13 residues.

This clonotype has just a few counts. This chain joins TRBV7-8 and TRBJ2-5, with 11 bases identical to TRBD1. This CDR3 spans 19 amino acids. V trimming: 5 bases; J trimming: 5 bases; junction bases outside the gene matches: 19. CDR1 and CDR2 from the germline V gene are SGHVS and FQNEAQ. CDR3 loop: CASSDIGPRDRGFPETQYF. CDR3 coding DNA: TGTGCCAGCAGCGACATCGGACCCCGGGACAGGGGGTTCCCGGAGACCCAGTACTTC.

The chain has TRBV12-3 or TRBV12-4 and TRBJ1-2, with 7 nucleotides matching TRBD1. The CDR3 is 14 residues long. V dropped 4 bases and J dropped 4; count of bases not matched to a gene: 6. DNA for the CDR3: TGTGCCAGCAGTTCGCAGGGGGGATTCTATGGCTACACCTTC. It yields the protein CASSSQGGFYGYTF.

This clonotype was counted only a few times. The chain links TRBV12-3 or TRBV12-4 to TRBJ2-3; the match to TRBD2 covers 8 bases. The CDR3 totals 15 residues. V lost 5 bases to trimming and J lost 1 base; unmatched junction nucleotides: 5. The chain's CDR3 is CASSEGLEGTDTQYF. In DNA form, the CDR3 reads TGTGCCAGCAGTGAGGGACTAGAAGGCACAGATACGCAGTATTTT.

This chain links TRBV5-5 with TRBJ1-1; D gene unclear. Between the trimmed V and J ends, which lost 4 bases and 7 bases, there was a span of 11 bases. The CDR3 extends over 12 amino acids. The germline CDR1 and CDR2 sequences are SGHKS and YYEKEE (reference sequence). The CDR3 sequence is CASSAGKIEAFF. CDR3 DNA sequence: TGTGCCAGCAGCGCGGGAAAAATTGAAGCTTTCTTT. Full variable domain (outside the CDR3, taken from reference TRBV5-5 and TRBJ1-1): DAGVTQSPTHLIKTRGQQVTLRCSPISGHKSVSWYQQVLGQGPQFIFQYYEKEERGRGNFPDRFSARQFPNYSSELNVNALLLGDSALYLCASSAGKIEAFFGQGTRLTVV.

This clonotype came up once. CDR3 DNA sequence: TGTGCCAGCAGTTACGCATCCGTGGCTGTAGAAGCTTTCTTT. It translates to CASSYASVAVEAFF. This sequence joins TRBV6-5 and TRBJ1-1; no clear D. Looked up from germline, CDR1 is MNHEY and CDR2 is SVGAGI. V gave up 2 bases and J gave up 8 bases, with 15 bases separating them. The CDR3 spans 14 residues.

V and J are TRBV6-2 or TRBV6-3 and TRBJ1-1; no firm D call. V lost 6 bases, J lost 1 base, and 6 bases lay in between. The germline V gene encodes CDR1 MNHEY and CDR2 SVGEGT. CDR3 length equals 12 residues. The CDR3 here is CASRRRNTEAFF. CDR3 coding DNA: TGTGCCAGCAGACGACGGAACACTGAAGCTTTCTTT.